The rows below give T cell receptor beta chains drawn from one sample of a study of cytomegalovirus exposure and HLA in healthy donors. Method: immunoSEQ multiplex PCR; TCRdb's copy keeps in-frame clones and lacks some. The sample lists around 87,000 clones, over 70% occurring once. Source material: PBMCs. Receptors originate from a man aged 40-55 years in good health and CMV-seronegative. CDR3s include the opening cysteine and the closing phenylalanine or tryptophan. The D gene is left open where the match is weak. The size of a clone is reported for some rows only, either as once, few or many, or as a class for expanded clones.

V gene	clone size	D gene	CDR3 length	J gene	CDR3 protein	CDR3 DNA
TRBV2	-	-	14	TRBJ1-2	CATVLNRDNYGYTF	TGTGCCACCGTACTAAACCGAGATAACTATGGCTACACCTTC
TRBV7-3	-	-	13	TRBJ2-1	CASSPTADNEQFF	TGTGCCAGCAGCCCGACAGCAGACAATGAGCAGTTCTTC
TRBV5-1	-	TRBD2	16	TRBJ2-1	CASSLGLAGGANEQFF	TGCGCCAGCAGCTTGGGACTAGCGGGGGGGGCTAATGAGCAGTTCTTC
TRBV19	-	TRBD2	15	TRBJ2-5	CASNSLAGVQETQYF	TGTGCCAGTAACTCACTAGCGGGGGTTCAAGAGACCCAGTACTTC
TRBV7-8	-	TRBD1	16	TRBJ1-4	CASSLTHRGRGEKLFF	TGTGCCAGCAGCTTAACTCACAGGGGAAGGGGAGAAAAACTGTTTTTT
TRBV7-7	-	-	13	TRBJ2-5	CASSRQPEGTQYF	TGTGCCAGCAGCCGGCAACCGGAGGGGACCCAGTACTTC
TRBV4-1	-	TRBD1	17	TRBJ2-7	CASSQSSLDRESGRQYF	TGCGCCAGCAGCCAAAGCAGCTTGGACAGGGAATCTGGGAGGCAGTACTTC
TRBV19	-	TRBD1	14	TRBJ2-7	CASSFTTGPYEQYF	TGTGCCAGTAGTTTTACGACAGGGCCCTACGAGCAGTACTTC
TRBV4-2	-	-	17	TRBJ2-1	CASSQPLRGAGEDEQFF	TGTGCCAGCAGCCAACCCCTACGGGGAGCCGGCGAGGATGAGCAGTTCTTC
TRBV30	-	TRBD1	14	TRBJ1-2	CAWSVGGGSYGYTF	TGTGCCTGGAGTGTAGGAGGGGGCAGCTATGGCTACACCTTC
TRBV4-1	once	-	15	TRBJ1-2	CASSQDATGYYGYTF	TGCGCCAGCAGCCAAGATGCTACAGGCTACTATGGCTACACCTTC
TRBV6-5	-	TRBD1	16	TRBJ2-2	CASSSRTGWMGGELFF	TGTGCCAGCAGTTCCCGGACAGGGTGGATGGGCGGGGAGCTGTTTTTT
TRBV9	-	-	14	TRBJ1-2	CASSEYTGYYGYTF	TGTGCCAGCAGCGAGTACACAGGGTACTATGGCTACACCTTC
TRBV15	-	-	15	TRBJ1-1	CATSPRQAYYTEAFF	TGTGCCACCAGCCCCCGACAGGCTTACTACACTGAAGCTTTCTTT
TRBV2	-	TRBD1	16	TRBJ1-5	CASSSDRGRANQPQHF	TGTGCCAGCAGTTCCGACAGGGGAAGAGCAAATCAGCCCCAGCATTTT
TRBV7-2	-	TRBD2	19	TRBJ2-2	CASSLEALAGGPGTGELFF	TGTGCCAGCAGCTTAGAGGCCCTAGCGGGGGGGCCGGGCACCGGGGAGCTGTTTTTT
TRBV5-6	-	-	18	TRBJ1-5	CASSLGRTVPGAHQPQHF	TGTGCCAGCAGCTTGGGGAGGACGGTCCCAGGGGCCCATCAGCCCCAGCATTTT
TRBV4-3	few	TRBD2	13	TRBJ2-1	CASSLREANEQFF	TGCGCCAGCAGCCTCCGGGAGGCAAATGAGCAGTTCTTC
TRBV5-1	-	-	14	TRBJ1-2	CASSLSTDNYGYTF	TGCGCCAGCAGCTTGTCGACAGATAACTATGGCTACACCTTC
TRBV4-2	-	-	15	TRBJ1-5	CASSQDAEGSQPQHF	TGTGCCAGCAGCCAAGATGCTGAAGGGAGTCAGCCCCAGCATTTT
TRBV27	once	-	14	TRBJ2-3	CASSPGTRRSTQYF	TGTGCCAGCAGTCCCGGGACACGTCGTTCTACGCAGTATTTT
TRBV7-2	-	-	12	TRBJ2-7	CASRKGVGEQYF	TGTGCCAGCAGAAAGGGGGTCGGGGAGCAGTACTTC
TRBV19	-	-	14	TRBJ1-6	CASSMQGLRPPLHF	TGTGCCAGTAGTATGCAGGGGTTACGTCCACCCCTCCACTTT
TRBV11-2	-	TRBD2	16	TRBJ2-1	CASSLVVAGAYNEQFF	TGTGCCAGCAGCTTAGTAGTAGCGGGGGCTTACAATGAGCAGTTCTTC
TRBV5-1	-	-	15	TRBJ2-7	CASSLGPGGTYEQYF	TGCGCCAGCAGCTTGGGGCCAGGGGGGACCTACGAGCAGTACTTC
TRBV12-5	-	-	13	TRBJ1-2	CASGLAGGYGYTF	TGTGCTAGTGGTTTAGCCGGGGGCTATGGCTACACCTTC
TRBV6-4	-	TRBD2	16	TRBJ2-3	CASSESWRGGTDTQYF	TGTGCCAGCAGTGAGAGCTGGCGGGGGGGCACAGATACGCAGTATTTT
TRBV28	-	TRBD1	17	TRBJ1-5	CASRSFGGQPENQPQHF	TGTGCCAGCAGGAGTTTTGGGGGACAGCCTGAGAATCAGCCCCAGCATTTT